A single count supports the clone carrying this T cell receptor beta chain. Its matching antigen is unknown. This sample was included in a study of Ad26.COV2.S vaccination and SARS-CoV-2 variants. The table came from immunoSEQ multiplex PCR; TCRdb's copy has only in-frame clones and leaves some out. This table has about 370,000 clones, approximately 89% appearing once. Whole-study findings and limits: Reportedly, spike-specific CD8+ and CD4+ T cell responses achieved substantial breadth once vaccination had taken place. Compared with placebo recipients, vaccine recipients had higher spike-specific TCR breadth. Vaccine and placebo groups showed comparable non-spike TCR breadth.

Treatment specified: some 20 received Ad26.COV2.S at low or high dose, single or two shots; several received placebo; per-sample allocation not given. Samples were taken on day 63 after the first vaccine or placebo injection. Immunization relied on an Ad26 vector, which expressed Wuhan-strain SARS-CoV-2 spike. The CDR3 covers 16 residues. Germline CDR1 reads LNHDA; CDR2 reads SQIVND (reference sequence). V gave up 5 bases and J gave up 0 bases, with 13 bases separating them. The starting material was peripheral blood, obtained in a trial of Ad26.COV2.S vaccine versus placebo. This sequence joins TRBV19 and TRBJ2-2; D perhaps matches TRBD2 (5 bases). The TCR comes from a person between 18 and 65 years old who received the Ad26.COV2.S COVID-19 vaccine or a placebo. CDR3 protein: CASSAPGLPNTGELFF. The CDR3 nucleotides are TGTGCCAGTAGTGCCCCCGGACTCCCGAACACCGGGGAGCTGTTTTTT. Full variable domain (rest looked up from reference TRBV19 and TRBJ2-2): DGGITQSPKYLFRKEGQNVTLSCEQNLNHDAMYWYRQDPGQGLRLIYYSQIVNDFQKGDIAEGYSVSREKKESFPLTVTSAQKNPTAFYLCASSAPGLPNTGELFFGEGSRLTVL.